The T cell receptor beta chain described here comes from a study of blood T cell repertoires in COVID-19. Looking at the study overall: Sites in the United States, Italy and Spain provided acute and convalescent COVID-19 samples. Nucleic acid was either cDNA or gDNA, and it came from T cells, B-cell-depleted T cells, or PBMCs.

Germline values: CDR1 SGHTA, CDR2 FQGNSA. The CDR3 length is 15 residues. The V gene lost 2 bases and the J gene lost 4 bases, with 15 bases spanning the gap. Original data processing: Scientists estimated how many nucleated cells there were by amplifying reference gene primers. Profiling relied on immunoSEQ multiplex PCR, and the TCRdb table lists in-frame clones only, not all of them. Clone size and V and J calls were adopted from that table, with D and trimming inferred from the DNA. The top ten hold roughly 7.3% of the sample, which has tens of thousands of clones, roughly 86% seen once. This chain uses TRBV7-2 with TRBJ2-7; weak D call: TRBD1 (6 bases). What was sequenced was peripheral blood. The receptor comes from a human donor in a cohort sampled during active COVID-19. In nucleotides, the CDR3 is TGTGCCAGCAGCTTATTATCTGGACAGCTATACGAGCAGTACTTC. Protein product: CASSLLSGQLYEQYF.